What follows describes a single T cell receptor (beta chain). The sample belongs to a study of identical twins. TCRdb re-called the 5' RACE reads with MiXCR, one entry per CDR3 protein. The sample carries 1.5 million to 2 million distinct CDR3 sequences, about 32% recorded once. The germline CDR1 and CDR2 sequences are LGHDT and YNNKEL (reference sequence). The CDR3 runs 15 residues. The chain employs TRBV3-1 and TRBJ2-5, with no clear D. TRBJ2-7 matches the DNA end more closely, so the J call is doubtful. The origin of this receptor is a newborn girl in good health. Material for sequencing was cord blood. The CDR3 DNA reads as TGTGCCAGCAGCCAAGAGCCCGCCCGCAGGAACGAGCAGTACTTC. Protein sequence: CASSQEPARRNEQYF.